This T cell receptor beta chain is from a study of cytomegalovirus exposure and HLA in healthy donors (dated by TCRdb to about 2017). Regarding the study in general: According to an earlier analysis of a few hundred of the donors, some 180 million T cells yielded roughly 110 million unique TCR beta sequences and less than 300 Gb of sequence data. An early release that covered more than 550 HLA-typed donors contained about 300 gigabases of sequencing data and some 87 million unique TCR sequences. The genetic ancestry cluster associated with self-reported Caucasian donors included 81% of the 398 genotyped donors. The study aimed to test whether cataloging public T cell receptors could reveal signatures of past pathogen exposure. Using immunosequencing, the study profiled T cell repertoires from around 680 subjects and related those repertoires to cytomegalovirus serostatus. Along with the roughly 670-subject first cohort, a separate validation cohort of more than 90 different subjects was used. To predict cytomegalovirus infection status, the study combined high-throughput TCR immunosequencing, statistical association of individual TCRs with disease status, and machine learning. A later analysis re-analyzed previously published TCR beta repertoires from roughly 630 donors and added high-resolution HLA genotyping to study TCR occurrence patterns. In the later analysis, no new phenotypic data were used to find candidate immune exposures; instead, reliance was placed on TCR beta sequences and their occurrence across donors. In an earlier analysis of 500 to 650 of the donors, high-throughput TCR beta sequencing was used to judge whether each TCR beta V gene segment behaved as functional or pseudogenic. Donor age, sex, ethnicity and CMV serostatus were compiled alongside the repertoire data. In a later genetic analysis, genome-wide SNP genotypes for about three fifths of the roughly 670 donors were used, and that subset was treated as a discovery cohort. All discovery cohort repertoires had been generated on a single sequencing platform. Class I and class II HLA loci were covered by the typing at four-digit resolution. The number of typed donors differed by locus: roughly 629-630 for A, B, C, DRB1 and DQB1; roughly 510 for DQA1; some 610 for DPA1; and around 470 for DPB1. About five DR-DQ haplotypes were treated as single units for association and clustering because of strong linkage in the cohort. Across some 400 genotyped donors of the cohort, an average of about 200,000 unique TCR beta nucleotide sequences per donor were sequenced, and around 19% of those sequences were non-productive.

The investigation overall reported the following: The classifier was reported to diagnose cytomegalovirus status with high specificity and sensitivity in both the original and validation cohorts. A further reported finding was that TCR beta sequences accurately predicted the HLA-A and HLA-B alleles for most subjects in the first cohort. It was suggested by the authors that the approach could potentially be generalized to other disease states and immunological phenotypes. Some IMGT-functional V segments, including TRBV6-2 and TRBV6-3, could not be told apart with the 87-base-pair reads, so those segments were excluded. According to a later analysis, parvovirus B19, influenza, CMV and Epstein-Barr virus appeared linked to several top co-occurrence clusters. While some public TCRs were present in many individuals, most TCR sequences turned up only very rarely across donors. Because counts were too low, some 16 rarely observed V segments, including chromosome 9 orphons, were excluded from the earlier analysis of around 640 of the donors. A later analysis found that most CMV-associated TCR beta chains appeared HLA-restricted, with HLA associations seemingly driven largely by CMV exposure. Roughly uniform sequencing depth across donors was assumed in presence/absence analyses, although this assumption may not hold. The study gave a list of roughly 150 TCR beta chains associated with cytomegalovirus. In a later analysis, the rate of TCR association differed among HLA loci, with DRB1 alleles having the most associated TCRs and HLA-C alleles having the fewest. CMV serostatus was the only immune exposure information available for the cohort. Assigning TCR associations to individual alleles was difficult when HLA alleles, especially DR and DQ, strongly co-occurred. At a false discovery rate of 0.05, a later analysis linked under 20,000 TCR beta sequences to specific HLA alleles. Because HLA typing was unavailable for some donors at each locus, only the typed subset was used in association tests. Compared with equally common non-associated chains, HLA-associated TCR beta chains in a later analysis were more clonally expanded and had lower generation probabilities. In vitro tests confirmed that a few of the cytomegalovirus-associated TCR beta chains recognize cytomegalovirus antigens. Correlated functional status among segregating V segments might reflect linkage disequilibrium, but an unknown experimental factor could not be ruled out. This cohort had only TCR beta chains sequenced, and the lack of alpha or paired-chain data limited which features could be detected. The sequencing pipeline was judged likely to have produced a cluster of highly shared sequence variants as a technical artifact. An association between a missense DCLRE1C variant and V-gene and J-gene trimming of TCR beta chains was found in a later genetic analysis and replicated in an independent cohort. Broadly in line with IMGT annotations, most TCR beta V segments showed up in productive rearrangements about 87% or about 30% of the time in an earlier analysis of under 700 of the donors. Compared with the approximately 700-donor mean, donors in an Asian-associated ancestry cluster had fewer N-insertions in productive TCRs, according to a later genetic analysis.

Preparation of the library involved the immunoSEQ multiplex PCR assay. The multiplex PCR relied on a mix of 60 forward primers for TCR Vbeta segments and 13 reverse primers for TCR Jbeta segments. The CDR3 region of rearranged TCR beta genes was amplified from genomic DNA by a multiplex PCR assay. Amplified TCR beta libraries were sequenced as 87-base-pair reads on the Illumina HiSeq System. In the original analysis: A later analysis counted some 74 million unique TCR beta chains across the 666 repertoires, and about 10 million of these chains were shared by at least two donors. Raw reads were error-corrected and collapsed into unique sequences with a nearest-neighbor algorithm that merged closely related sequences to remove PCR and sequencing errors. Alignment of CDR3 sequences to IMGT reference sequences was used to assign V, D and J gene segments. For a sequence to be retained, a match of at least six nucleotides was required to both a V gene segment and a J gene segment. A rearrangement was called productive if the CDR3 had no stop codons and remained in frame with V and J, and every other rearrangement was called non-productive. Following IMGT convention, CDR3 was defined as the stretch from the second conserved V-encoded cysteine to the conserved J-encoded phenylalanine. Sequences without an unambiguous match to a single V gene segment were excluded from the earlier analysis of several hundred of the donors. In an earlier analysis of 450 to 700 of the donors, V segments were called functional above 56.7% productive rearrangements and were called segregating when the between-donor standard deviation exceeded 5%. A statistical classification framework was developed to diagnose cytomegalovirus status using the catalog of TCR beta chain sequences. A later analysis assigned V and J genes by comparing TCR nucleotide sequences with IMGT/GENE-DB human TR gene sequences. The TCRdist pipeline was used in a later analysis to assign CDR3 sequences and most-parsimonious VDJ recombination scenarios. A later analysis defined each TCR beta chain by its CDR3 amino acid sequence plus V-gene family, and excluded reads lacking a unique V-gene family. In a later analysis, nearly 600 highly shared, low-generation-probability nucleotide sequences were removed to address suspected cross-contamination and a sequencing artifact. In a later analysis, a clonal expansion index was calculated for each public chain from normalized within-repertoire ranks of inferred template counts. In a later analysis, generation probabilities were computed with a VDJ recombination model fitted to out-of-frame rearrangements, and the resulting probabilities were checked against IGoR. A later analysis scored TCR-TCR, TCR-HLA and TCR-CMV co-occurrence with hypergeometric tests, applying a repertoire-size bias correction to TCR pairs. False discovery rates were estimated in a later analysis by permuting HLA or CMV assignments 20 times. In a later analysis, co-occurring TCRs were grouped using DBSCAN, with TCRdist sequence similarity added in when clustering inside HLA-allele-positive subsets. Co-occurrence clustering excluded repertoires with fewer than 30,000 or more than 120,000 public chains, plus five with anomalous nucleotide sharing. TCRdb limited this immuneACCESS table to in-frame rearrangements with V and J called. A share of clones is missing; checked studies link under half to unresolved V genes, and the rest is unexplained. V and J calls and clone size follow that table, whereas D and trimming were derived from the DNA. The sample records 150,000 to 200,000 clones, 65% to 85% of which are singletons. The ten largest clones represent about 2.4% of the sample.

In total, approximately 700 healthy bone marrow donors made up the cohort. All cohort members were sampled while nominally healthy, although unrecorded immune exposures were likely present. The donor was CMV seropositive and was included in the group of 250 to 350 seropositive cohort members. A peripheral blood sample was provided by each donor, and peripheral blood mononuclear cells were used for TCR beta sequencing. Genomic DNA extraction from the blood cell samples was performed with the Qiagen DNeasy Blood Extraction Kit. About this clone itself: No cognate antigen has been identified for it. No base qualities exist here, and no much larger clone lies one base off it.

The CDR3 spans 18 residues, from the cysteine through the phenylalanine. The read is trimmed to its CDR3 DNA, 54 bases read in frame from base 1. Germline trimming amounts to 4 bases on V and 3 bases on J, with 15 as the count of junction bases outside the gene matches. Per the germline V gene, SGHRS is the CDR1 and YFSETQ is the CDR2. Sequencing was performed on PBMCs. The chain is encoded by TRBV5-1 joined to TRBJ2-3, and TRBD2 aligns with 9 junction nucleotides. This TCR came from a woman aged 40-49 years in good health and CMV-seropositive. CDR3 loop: CASSPIDGREGVTDTQYF. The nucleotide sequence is TGCGCCAGCAGCCCTATCGACGGGCGGGAGGGCGTTACAGATACGCAGTATTTT.